This TCR beta chain emerged from a study of cytomegalovirus exposure and HLA in healthy donors. PCR employed 60 Vbeta and 13 Jbeta primers. The assay was immunoSEQ multiplex PCR, and TCRdb's table has in-frame clones only and misses some. In the table there are about 100,000 clones, about 79% of which are singletons. This CDR3 comprises 15 residues. Per germline, CDR1 SGHTA and CDR2 FQGTGA. V was pared by 1 base and J by 6 bases, with 14 bases between. The sequenced material came from PBMCs. The chain carries TRBV7-3 and TRBJ2-3; D is possibly TRBD1 (5 bases). The TCR originated in a woman aged 18-29 years in good health and CMV-seronegative. The DNA of the CDR3 is TGTGCCAGCAGCTTAAGCGGCCAGGGAACCGATACGCAGTATTTT. Its protein is CASSLSGQGTDTQYF.